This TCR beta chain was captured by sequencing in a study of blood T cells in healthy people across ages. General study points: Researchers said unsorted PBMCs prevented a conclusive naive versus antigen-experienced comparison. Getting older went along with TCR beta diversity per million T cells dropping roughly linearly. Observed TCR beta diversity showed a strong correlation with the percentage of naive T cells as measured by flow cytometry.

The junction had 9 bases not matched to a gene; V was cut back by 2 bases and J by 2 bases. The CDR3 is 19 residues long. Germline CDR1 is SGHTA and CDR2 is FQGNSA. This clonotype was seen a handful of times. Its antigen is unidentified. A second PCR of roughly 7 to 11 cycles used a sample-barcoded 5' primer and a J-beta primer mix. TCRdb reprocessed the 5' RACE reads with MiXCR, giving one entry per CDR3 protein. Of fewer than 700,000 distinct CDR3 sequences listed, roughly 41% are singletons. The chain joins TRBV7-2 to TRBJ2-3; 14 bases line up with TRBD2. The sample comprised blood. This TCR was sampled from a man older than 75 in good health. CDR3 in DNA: TGTGCCAGCAGCTTAACTACCGGGACTAGCGGGAGATTCACAGATACGCAGTATTTT. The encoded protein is CASSLTTGTSGRFTDTQYF.